This T cell receptor beta chain derives from a study of cytomegalovirus exposure and HLA in healthy donors. PCR amplification relied on 60 Vbeta primers (plus 13 Jbeta primers). TCRdb's copy holds only in-frame clones and misses some; the assay was immunoSEQ multiplex PCR. The table lists 160,000 or so clones, roughly 79% of them singletons, with 1% in the top ten. The junction had 6 bases not matched to a gene; V was cut back by 3 bases and J by 7 bases. CDR1 is LGHNA and CDR2 is YNFKEQ in the germline V gene. The CDR3 totals 16 residues. The TCR comes from a woman aged 40 to 55 in good health and CMV-seronegative. The chain employs TRBV4-2 and TRBJ2-2, with 12 bases identical to TRBD2. The sequenced material came from PBMCs. Here the CDR3 reads CASSQDLAGGYGELFF. For the CDR3, the DNA is TGTGCCAGCAGCCAGGATCTAGCGGGAGGGTACGGGGAGCTGTTTTTT.